This T cell receptor (beta chain) was identified during a study of blood T cell repertoires in COVID-19. Sequencing was performed with immunoSEQ multiplex PCR; in TCRdb, only in-frame clones are kept and a portion is missing. The sample includes 150,000 to 250,000 clones, roughly 82% seen only once; the top ten take over 9.5%. Clinical history reported by participants formed the basis on which cohorts were assigned. The CDR3 covers 15 residues. In germline, CDR1 is SGDLS, CDR2 YYNGEE. Remarks on this clone: The junction does not match germline at one end; this may be a read error.

V gene TRBV9 combines with J gene TRBJ1-3, with D possibly matching TRBD1 (5 bases). Sequenced sample: PBMCs or T cells enriched from blood (not recorded which). This TCR was sampled from a man aged 35 to 55 who had recovered from COVID-19. CDR3 nucleotide sequence: TGTGCCAGCAGCGTACGGGGGGGTACTGGAGACACCATATATTTT. Its translation: CASSVRGGTGDTIYF.